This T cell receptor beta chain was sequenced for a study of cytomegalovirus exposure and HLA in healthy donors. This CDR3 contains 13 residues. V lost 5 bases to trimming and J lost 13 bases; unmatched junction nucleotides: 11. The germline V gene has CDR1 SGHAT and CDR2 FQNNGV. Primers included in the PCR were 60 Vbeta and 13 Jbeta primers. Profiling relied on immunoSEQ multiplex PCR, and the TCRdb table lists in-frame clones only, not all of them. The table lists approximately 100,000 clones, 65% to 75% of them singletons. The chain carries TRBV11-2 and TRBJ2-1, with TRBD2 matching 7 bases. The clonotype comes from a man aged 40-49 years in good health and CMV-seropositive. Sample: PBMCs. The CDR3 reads CASSPTGGVRQFF. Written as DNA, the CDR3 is TGTGCCAGCAGCCCCACGGGGGGAGTTCGACAGTTCTTC.